This passage covers 25 T cell receptor beta chains from one sample sequenced in a study of ipilimumab plus nivolumab after autologous stem cell transplantation. The method was immunoSEQ multiplex PCR; TCRdb's version includes in-frame clones alone and lacks a portion of them. The sample holds 84,000 or so clones, 65% to 85% seen once. The sample was PBMCs, taken in a trial of ipilimumab plus nivolumab as post-transplant consolidation. These TCRs come from a male donor with diffuse large B-cell lymphoma.

Remarks on this clone: The same CDR3 can be traced to other DNA sequences in this sample. The chain is built from TRBV5-1 and TRBJ1-1; possibly TRBD1 for D (6 bases). The CDR3 covers 13 residues. V lost 2 bases, J lost 2 bases, and 7 bases lay in between. The germline gives CDR1 SGHRS, CDR2 YFSETQ. This CDR3 reads CASSLQGNTEAFF. In DNA form, the CDR3 reads TGCGCCAGCAGCTTACAGGGTAACACTGAAGCTTTCTTT.

The CDR3 DNA sequence: TGTGCCAGCTCACCAGCGGTAAGGGCGAACACCGGGGAGCTGTTTTTT. Protein: CASSPAVRANTGELFF. The chain carries TRBV18 and TRBJ2-2; D is undetermined. Trimming shortened V by 2 bases and J by 0 bases, and 10 bases separated the two germline ends. The CDR3 covers 16 residues. Per the germline V gene, CDR1 is KGHSH and CDR2 is LQKENI.

V usage is TRBV7-9 and J usage is TRBJ1-2; D perhaps matches TRBD1 (5 bases). Trimming took off 1 base at V and 4 bases at J, with 13 bases between the two ends. The CDR3 consists of 15 residues. Per the germline V gene, CDR1 is SEHNR and CDR2 is FQNEAQ (reference sequence). The CDR3 reads CASSLEIGAPYGYTF. The DNA for the CDR3 is TGTGCCAGCAGCTTAGAGATAGGGGCCCCCTATGGCTACACCTTC.

The gene calls are TRBV6-4 and TRBJ2-7, with TRBD1 identical over 10 bases. This CDR3 has 15 residues. Trimming at V came to 6 bases and at J to 7 bases, leaving 12 bases not matched to a gene. Germline values: CDR1 MRHNA, CDR2 SNTAGT. The CDR3 is CASSERDRGTSEQYF. The CDR3 DNA sequence: TGTGCCAGCAGCGAAAGGGACAGGGGCACATCGGAGCAGTACTTC.

The V and J genes are TRBV10-2 and TRBJ1-2, with D maybe TRBD1 (5 bases). The germline CDR1 and CDR2 sequences are WSHSY and SAAADI. The CDR3 sequence is 14 residues long. V dropped 6 bases and J dropped 4 bases, with 15 bases sitting between them. The CDR3 reads CASSDVRGTYGYTF. Written as DNA, the CDR3 is TGCGCCAGCAGCGACGTTAGGGGTACCTATGGCTACACCTTC.

The J gene is TRBJ1-3, the V gene TRBV2; no definite D call. Trimming took 5 bases from V and 0 from J, leaving 11 bases between them. CDR3 length equals 15 residues. Germline CDR1 reads SNHLY; CDR2 reads FYNNEI. CDR3 in amino acids: CASSTQQTSGNTIYF. Here the CDR3 DNA reads TGTGCCAGCAGTACCCAACAGACCTCTGGAAACACCATATATTTT.

In its sample, this clone was seen a few times. The chain carries TRBV7-9 and TRBJ2-5, with 10 nucleotides matching TRBD1. This CDR3 has 15 amino acids. J lost 5 bases, V lost 3 bases, and 6 bases had no gene match. Germline V lookup: CDR1 SEHNR, CDR2 FQNEAQ (reference sequence). CDR3 DNA sequence: TGTGCCAGCAGCTTTTGGGACAGGGGAGGGGAGACCCAGTACTTC. As protein: CASSFWDRGGETQYF.

The V gene is TRBV19, the J gene TRBJ2-5; TRBD2 aligns across 14 bases. CDR3 length equals 15 residues. V gave up 5 bases and J gave up 3 bases; unmatched junction bases: 2. Germline CDR1 and CDR2: LNHDA and SQIVND (reference sequence). The CDR3 region is CASSPGLAGEETQYF. CDR3 nucleotides: TGTGCCAGTAGTCCGGGACTAGCGGGGGAAGAGACCCAGTACTTC.

In DNA, the CDR3 is TGTGCCAGCAGCTTACATCAAGAGACCCAGTACTTC. It yields the protein CASSLHQETQYF. This sequence joins TRBV7-3 and TRBJ2-5; D gene uncertain. V dropped 2 bases and J dropped 2 bases, with 3 bases sitting between them. CDR1 and CDR2 (germline): SGHTA, FQGTGA. The CDR3 has 12 residues.

The V and J genes are TRBV4-1 and TRBJ2-7, with 7 bases matching TRBD1. This CDR3 is built from 15 residues. V trimming: 4 bases; J trimming: 4 bases; junction bases outside the gene matches: 10. Germline-derived CDR1 and CDR2 are MGHRA and YSYEKL. The CDR3, as DNA: TGCGCCAGCAGCCTTTCGGACAGGTGGGATTACGAGCAGTACTTC. Protein sequence: CASSLSDRWDYEQYF.

With respect to this clone: This sample also contains other DNA sequences that code for the same CDR3. The V and J genes are TRBV7-2 and TRBJ2-5; D is perhaps TRBD2 (5 bases). The germline gives CDR1 SGHTA, CDR2 FQGNSA. V dropped 0 bases and J dropped 4 bases, with 6 bases sitting between them. The CDR3 spans 13 residues. CDR3 DNA: TGTGCCAGCAGCTTAGCGGGGAGAGAGACCCAGTACTTC. Translating gives CASSLAGRETQYF.

The sample holds a few counts of this clone. The chain links TRBV30 to TRBJ2-7, with TRBD1 as a possible D gene (6 bases). The CDR3 is 14 amino acids. The V end lost 3 bases, the J end lost 0 bases, and 12 bases lay between the germline ends. The germline CDR1 and CDR2 sequences are GTSNPN and SVGIG (reference sequence). The CDR3 protein is CAWRLDRHSYEQYF. Written as DNA, the CDR3 is TGTGCCTGGAGATTGGACAGACACTCCTACGAGCAGTACTTC.

The chain employs TRBV7-9 and TRBJ2-5; perhaps TRBD2 as D (7 bases). The CDR3 loop spans 14 amino acids. Trimming pared 3 bases from V and 5 bases from J, leaving 13 bases between. The V gene's germline CDR1 is SEHNR and CDR2 FQNEAQ (reference sequence). The CDR3 spells CASSFSGGAETQYF. In nucleotides, the CDR3 is TGTGCCAGCAGCTTTTCGGGGGGCGCGGAGACCCAGTACTTC.

The rearrangement links TRBV9 to TRBJ2-3; TRBD2 matches 9 bases. This CDR3 contains 17 residues. The ends lost 4 bases at V and 2 bases at J; junction bases unmatched: 11. In germline, CDR1 is SGDLS, CDR2 YYNGEE. Here the CDR3 reads CASSSVGLAGSTDTQYF. Written as DNA, the CDR3 is TGTGCCAGCAGCTCAGTCGGGCTAGCGGGATCCACAGATACGCAGTATTTT.

The chain links TRBV28 to TRBJ1-2; no definite D call. Per germline, CDR1 MDHEN and CDR2 SYDVKM. The CDR3 is made up of 14 amino acids. V shed 3 bases and J shed 5 bases, with 13 bases lying between them. The CDR3 loop reads CASSLSFGDYGYTF. The CDR3, as DNA: TGTGCCAGCAGTTTGAGTTTTGGGGATTATGGCTACACCTTC.

The chain combines TRBV19 with TRBJ2-7, with 10 bases fitting TRBD1. The junction had 7 bases not matched to a gene; V was cut back by 6 bases and J by 5 bases. Germline CDR1 LNHDA, CDR2 SQIVND (reference sequence). The CDR3 consists of 14 residues. As DNA, the CDR3 is TGTGCCAGTAGACAGAGACAGGGGGCCCACGAGCAGTACTTC. Its protein is CASRQRQGAHEQYF.

The V gene is TRBV10-3, the J gene TRBJ1-1; 7 bases line up with TRBD1. With 0 bases clipped from V and 0 bases from J, the junction kept 13 bases outside the gene matches. CDR1 ENHRY and CDR2 SYGVKD come from the germline V gene. There are 19 residues in the CDR3. The chain's CDR3 is CAISESMATRDRVNTEAFF. CDR3 DNA sequence: TGTGCCATCAGTGAGTCGATGGCTACCCGCGACAGGGTGAACACTGAAGCTTTCTTT.

The chain couples TRBV7-9 to TRBJ2-3, with D maybe TRBD2 (6 bases). V shed 5 bases and J shed 1 base, with 16 bases lying between them. This CDR3 has 16 residues. CDR1 is SEHNR, CDR2 FQNEAQ, per germline (reference sequence). The CDR3 DNA sequence: TGTGCCAGCAGCGAGACCGCGGGGCCGGGCACAGATACGCAGTATTTT. Encoded protein: CASSETAGPGTDTQYF.

This clone came up a few times. The CDR3 DNA is TGCGCCAGCAGCCACCCTTTAGGCGGGCGGGGTTCCACCTACGAGCAGTACTTC. This codes for CASSHPLGGRGSTYEQYF. This chain links TRBV4-1 with TRBJ2-7; D may be TRBD2 (6 bases). Trimming removed 3 bases from V and 2 bases from J, with 23 bases in between. The CDR3 consists of 18 residues. Germline loops: CDR1 MGHRA, CDR2 YSYEKL.

The chain joins TRBV19 to TRBJ2-4, with TRBD2 matching over 9 bases. The CDR3 loop spans 18 amino acids. The J segment lost 8 bases and the V segment lost 4 bases, leaving 18 bases of the junction unmatched. Germline values: CDR1 LNHDA, CDR2 SQIVND (reference sequence). This chain's CDR3 is CASSNRVGGGGAWYIQYF. The CDR3 nucleotides read TGTGCCAGTAGTAACCGAGTCGGTGGCGGGGGGGCCTGGTACATTCAGTACTTC.

This clone showed up just a few times. The CDR3 sequence is CASSSRGVNEKLFF. The CDR3 nucleotides read TGTGCCAGTAGCTCCCGCGGGGTTAATGAAAAACTGTTTTTT. This sequence joins TRBV19 and TRBJ1-4; no firm D call. V was clipped by 6 bases and J by 4 bases, with 12 bases between them. This CDR3 contains 14 residues. Germline CDR1 reads LNHDA; CDR2 reads SQIVND (reference sequence).

J is TRBJ1-6 and V is TRBV7-6; 10 nucleotides match TRBD1. Per the germline V gene, CDR1 is SGHVS and CDR2 is FNYEAQ. V was pared by 5 bases and J by 10 bases, with 11 bases of the junction left unmatched. The CDR3 runs to 16 residues. For the CDR3, the DNA is TGTGCCAGCAGCCGGACGGCGGGACAGGGGAACTCACCCCTCCACTTT. Translation gives CASSRTAGQGNSPLHF. Using reference TRBV7-6 and TRBJ1-6 for the parts outside the CDR3, the full variable domain is GAGVSQSPRYKVTKRGQDVALRCDPISGHVSLYWYRQALGQGPEFLTYFNYEAQQDKSGLPNDRFSAERPEGSISTLTIQRTEQRDSAMYRCASSRTAGQGNSPLHFGNGTRLTVT.

The chain joins TRBV9 to TRBJ2-3; D possibly uses TRBD1 or TRBD2 (5 bases each). The V end lost 1 base, the J end lost 4 bases, and 19 bases lay between the germline ends. The CDR3 contains 17 residues. The V gene's germline CDR1 is SGDLS and CDR2 YYNGEE. CDR3 residues: CASSVTPDHLGADTQYF. The CDR3 coding sequence is TGTGCCAGCAGCGTAACCCCCGATCACCTGGGGGCAGATACGCAGTATTTT.

CDR3 DNA sequence: TGTGCCATCAGTGAGGGATTTATGGACACCGGGGAGCTGTTTTTT. Residues: CAISEGFMDTGELFF. The V and J genes are TRBV10-3 and TRBJ2-2, with D unclear. Germline V gene data show CDR1 as ENHRY and CDR2 as SYGVKD. The CDR3 covers 15 residues. V was clipped by 2 bases and J by 3 bases, with 10 bases between them.

The V gene is TRBV29-1, the J gene TRBJ2-1, with 9 bases fitting TRBD1. The CDR3 contains 16 residues. V shed 6 bases, J shed 7 bases, and the junction held 16 bases outside the gene matches. CDR1 is SQVTM and CDR2 is ANQGSEA in the germline V gene. CDR3 nucleotides: TGCAGCGTCCCTGCGGGCGGGGGACAGGGATGGAATGAGCAGTTCTTC. Protein: CSVPAGGGQGWNEQFF.